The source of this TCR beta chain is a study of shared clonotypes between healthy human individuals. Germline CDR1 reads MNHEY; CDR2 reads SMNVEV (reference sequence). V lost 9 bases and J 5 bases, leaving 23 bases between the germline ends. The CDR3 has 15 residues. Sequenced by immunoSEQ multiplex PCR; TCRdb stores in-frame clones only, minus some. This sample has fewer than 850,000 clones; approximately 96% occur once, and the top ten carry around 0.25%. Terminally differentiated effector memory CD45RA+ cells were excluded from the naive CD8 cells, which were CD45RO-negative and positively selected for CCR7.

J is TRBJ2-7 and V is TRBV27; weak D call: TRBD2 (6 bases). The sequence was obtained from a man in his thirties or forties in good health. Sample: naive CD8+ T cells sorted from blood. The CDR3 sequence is CASMRGGGVVDEQYF. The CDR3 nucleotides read TGTGCCAGTATGCGAGGAGGAGGGGTTGTCGACGAGCAGTACTTC.